Reported below is one T cell receptor (beta chain). Processing of graft tissue released intraepithelial and lamina propria lymphocytes. This record comes from a study of graft-versus-host responses after intestinal transplantation. Study-level background: Those transplanted obtained multivisceral, liver-intestinal, or isolated intestinal grafts. Every recipient had anti-thymocyte globulin induction and 2 to 4 years of tacrolimus plus steroids.

The repertoire was sequenced with immunoSEQ multiplex PCR; TCRdb's copy has only in-frame clones and lacks some. The table lists 60,000 to 65,000 clones, under 90% of them singletons. CDR1 is MNHNS, CDR2 SASEGT, per germline. Trimming shortened V by 1 base and J by 0 bases, and 10 bases separated the two germline ends. This CDR3 has 16 amino acids. V gene TRBV6-1 combines with J gene TRBJ1-5; no definite D call. The TCR originated in a human patient who received an intestinal transplant, so some T cells may come from the graft donor. Sequenced here: ileum tissue, sampled around 350 days after transplant. CDR3 residues: CASSEVRGNSNQPQHF. CDR3 coding DNA: TGTGCCAGCAGTGAAGTACGCGGTAATAGCAATCAGCCCCAGCATTTT.